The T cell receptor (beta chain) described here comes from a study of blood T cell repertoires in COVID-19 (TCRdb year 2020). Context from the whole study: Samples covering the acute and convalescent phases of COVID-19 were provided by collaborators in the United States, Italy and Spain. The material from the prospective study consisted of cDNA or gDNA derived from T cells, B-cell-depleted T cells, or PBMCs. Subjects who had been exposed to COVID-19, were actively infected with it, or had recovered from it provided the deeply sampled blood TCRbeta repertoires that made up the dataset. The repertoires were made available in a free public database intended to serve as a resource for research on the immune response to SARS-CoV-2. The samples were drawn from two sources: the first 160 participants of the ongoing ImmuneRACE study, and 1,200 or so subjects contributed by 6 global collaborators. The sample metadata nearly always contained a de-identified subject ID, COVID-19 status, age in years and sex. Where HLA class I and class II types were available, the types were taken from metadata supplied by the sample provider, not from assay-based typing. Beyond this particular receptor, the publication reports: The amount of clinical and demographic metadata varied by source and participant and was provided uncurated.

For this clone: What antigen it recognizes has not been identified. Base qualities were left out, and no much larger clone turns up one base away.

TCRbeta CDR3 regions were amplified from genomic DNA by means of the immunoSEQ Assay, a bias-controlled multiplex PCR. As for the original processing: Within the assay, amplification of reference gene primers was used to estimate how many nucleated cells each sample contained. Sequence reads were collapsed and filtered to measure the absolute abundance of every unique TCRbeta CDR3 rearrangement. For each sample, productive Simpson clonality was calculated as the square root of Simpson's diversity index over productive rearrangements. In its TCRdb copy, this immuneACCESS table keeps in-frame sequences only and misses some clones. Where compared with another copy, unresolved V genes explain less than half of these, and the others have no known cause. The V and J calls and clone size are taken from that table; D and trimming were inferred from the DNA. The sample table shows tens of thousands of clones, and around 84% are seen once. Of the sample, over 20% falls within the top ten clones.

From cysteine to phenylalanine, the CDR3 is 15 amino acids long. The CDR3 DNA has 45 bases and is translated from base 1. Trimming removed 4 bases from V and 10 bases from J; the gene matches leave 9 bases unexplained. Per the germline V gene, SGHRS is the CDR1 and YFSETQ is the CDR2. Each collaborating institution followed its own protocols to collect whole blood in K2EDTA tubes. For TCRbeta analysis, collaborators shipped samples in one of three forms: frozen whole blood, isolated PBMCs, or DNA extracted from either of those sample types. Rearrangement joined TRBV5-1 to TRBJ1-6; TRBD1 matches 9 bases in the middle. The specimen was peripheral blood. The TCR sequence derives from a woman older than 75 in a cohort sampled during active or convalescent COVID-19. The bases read TGCGCCAGCAGCGACCCGGACAGGGGACTATCACCCCTCCACTTT. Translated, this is CASSDPDRGLSPLHF.